The 14 T cell receptor beta chains below all came from one sample that was sequenced in a study of cytomegalovirus exposure and HLA in healthy donors. PCR amplification relied on 60 Vbeta primers (plus 13 Jbeta primers). Only in-frame clones appear in the TCRdb table, and some are missing; sequencing was by immunoSEQ multiplex PCR. The sample gives fewer than 150,000 clones, 65% to 85% of which show up once; more than 0.95% is in the top ten. Sequencing used PBMCs. These receptors were collected from a man over 45 in good health and CMV-seronegative.

On this clone itself: An end of the junction does not agree with germline; a read error may underlie this. The chain carries TRBV28 and TRBJ2-4, with 8 bases fitting TRBD2. The CDR3 consists of 14 residues. The V gene's germline CDR1 is MDHEN and CDR2 SYDVKM. The CDR3 sequence is CAGSGSIRKDIQYF. CDR3 nucleotides: TGTGCCGGCAGCGGGAGTATTCGAAAGGACATTCAGTACTTC. The whole variable domain, filled in from reference TRBV28 and TRBJ2-4, reads DVKVTQSSRYLVKRTGEKVFLECVQDMDHENMFWYRQDPGLGLRLIYFSYDVKMKEKGDIPEGYSVSREKKERFSLILESASTNQTSMYLCAGSGSIRKDIQYFGAGTRLSVL.

The chain uses TRBV9 and TRBJ2-3, with 10 bases matching TRBD2. CDR3 length: 16 residues. Germline assignment: CDR1 SGDLS and CDR2 YYNGEE. V trimming: 0 bases; J trimming: 4 bases; junction bases outside the gene matches: 5. Written as DNA, the CDR3 is TGTGCCAGCAGCGTAGACGCTAGCGGGAGTGCAGATACGCAGTATTTT. This gives the protein CASSVDASGSADTQYF.

This CDR3 reads CASIYSPGDEQYF. The CDR3 nucleotides are TGTGCCAGCATATACAGTCCGGGGGACGAGCAGTACTTC. This chain connects TRBV6-1 to TRBJ2-7; D might be TRBD2 (6 bases). The germline CDR1 and CDR2 sequences are MNHNS and SASEGT. The CDR3 has 13 residues. The V end lost 7 bases, the J end lost 5 bases, and 15 bases lay between the germline ends.

This clone was counted a few times. This rearrangement joins TRBV11-1 to TRBJ2-1; no reliable D call. This CDR3 spans 17 amino acids. The germline CDR1 and CDR2 sequences are SGHAT and FQDESV (reference sequence). The ends were cut back, 0 bases at V and 4 bases at J, with 16 bases in the middle. This CDR3 reads CASSLASVRFGYNEQFF. The DNA of the CDR3 is TGTGCCAGCAGCTTAGCCAGTGTCAGGTTTGGTTACAATGAGCAGTTCTTC.

With regard to this clone: This CDR3 is also generated by other DNA sequences in the sample. This chain connects TRBV9 to TRBJ2-5, with D perhaps TRBD1 (6 bases). The germline gives CDR1 SGDLS, CDR2 YYNGEE. The CDR3 loop spans 16 amino acids. V lost 3 bases and J lost 1, with 16 bases in between. Written as DNA, the CDR3 is TGTGCCAGCAGCGGAGGGACAAAAGAGGGCCAAGAGACCCAGTACTTC. Protein: CASSGGTKEGQETQYF.

This clone was seen a few times. The chain employs TRBV28 and TRBJ1-2; tentative D call: TRBD1 (5 bases). CDR1 is MDHEN and CDR2 is SYDVKM in the germline V gene. V gave up 6 bases and J gave up 4 bases, with 12 bases separating them. CDR3 length equals 13 residues. CDR3 nucleotides: TGTGCCAGCAGCCGGGGGGATGGCTATGGCTACACCTTC. The encoded protein is CASSRGDGYGYTF.

Points on this clone: A junction boundary mismatches the germline segment, possibly from a read error. The rearrangement links TRBV4-1 to TRBJ2-7; 12 bases fit TRBD2. CDR3 length: 15 amino acids. Looked up from germline, CDR1 is MGHRA and CDR2 is YSYEKL. CDR3 residues: CASRQELAGGYEQYF. The DNA for the CDR3 is TGCGCCAGCAGACAAGAACTAGCGGGAGGATACGAGCAGTACTTC.

J is TRBJ1-1 and V is TRBV19; 8 bases align to TRBD1. Germline V lookup: CDR1 LNHDA, CDR2 SQIVND (reference sequence). There are 18 residues in the CDR3. With 2 bases clipped from V and 4 bases from J, the junction kept 15 bases outside the gene matches. The CDR3 nucleotides are TGTGCCAGTAGTATAACCGGCCCAGGGGGCGCTTATTCCACTGAAGCTTTCTTT. It specifies CASSITGPGGAYSTEAFF.

The CDR3 loop reads CAISEKLDEQFF. The DNA of the CDR3 is TGTGCCATCAGTGAGAAGCTCGATGAGCAGTTCTTC. The rearrangement links TRBV10-3 to TRBJ2-1; no clear D. This CDR3 is built from 12 residues. Looked up from germline, CDR1 is ENHRY and CDR2 is SYGVKD. V lost 2 bases and J 8 bases, leaving 7 bases between the germline ends.

The J gene is TRBJ1-1, the V gene TRBV7-9, with D tentatively TRBD1 (5 bases). Germline V gene data show CDR1 as SEHNR and CDR2 as FQNEAQ (reference sequence). Trimming took 6 bases from V and 2 from J, leaving 13 bases between them. The CDR3 is 14 residues long. For the CDR3, the DNA is TGTGCCAGCAGGGCCGGGGGAGCAAACACTGAAGCTTTCTTT. It yields the protein CASRAGGANTEAFF.

The chain uses TRBV18 and TRBJ2-2; TRBD2 is a possible D gene (5 bases). Trimming stripped 4 bases from V and 1 base from J, with 10 bases between. Per the germline V gene, CDR1 is KGHSH and CDR2 is LQKENI. The CDR3 is 15 amino acids. The chain's CDR3 is CASSQGVGNTGELFF. DNA for the CDR3: TGTGCCAGCTCACAGGGAGTCGGGAACACCGGGGAGCTGTTTTTT.

The chain recombines TRBV5-4 with TRBJ2-3, with a tentative D call TRBD2 (7 bases). The V gene lost 2 bases and the J gene lost 3 bases, with 22 bases spanning the gap. The CDR3 has 18 residues. Germline-derived CDR1 and CDR2 are SGHNT and YYREEE (reference sequence). The CDR3 loop is CASSFPKGGSGSTDTQYF. Here the CDR3 DNA reads TGTGCCAGCAGCTTCCCTAAGGGGGGTAGCGGGTCGACAGATACGCAGTATTTT.

This clone was seen more than once but under ten times. CDR3 protein: CASSSIKGQANEKLFF. DNA of the CDR3: TGTGCCAGCAGCTCAATTAAGGGGCAAGCTAATGAAAAACTGTTTTTT. This chain uses TRBV7-6 with TRBJ1-4, with D perhaps TRBD1 (5 bases). V was pared by 4 bases and J by 3 bases, with 15 bases between. The CDR3 length is 16 residues. Germline V gene data show CDR1 as SGHVS and CDR2 as FNYEAQ.

The V and J genes are TRBV7-6 and TRBJ2-7; 12 positions match TRBD2. V shed 4 bases and J 7 bases; nucleotides not matched to a gene: 14. This CDR3 is built from 17 residues. CDR1 is SGHVS and CDR2 is FNYEAQ in the germline V gene. The CDR3 nucleotides read TGTGCCAGCAGCTCCAGCTCGGGACTAGCGGGCGGGGGTGAGCAGTACTTC. Its translation is CASSSSSGLAGGGEQYF.